This is a list of T cell receptor beta chains from one sample in a study of T cell responses to AZD1222 COVID-19 vaccine. The assay was immunoSEQ multiplex PCR, and TCRdb's table has in-frame clones only and misses some. The sample gives under 120,000 clones, roughly 87% of which show up once; under 2.5% is in the top ten. Specimen: peripheral blood, collected 28 days after the second AZD1222 dose. These receptors all come from an adult who received the AZD1222 COVID-19 vaccine. Both conserved end residues are part of each CDR3. The D gene is left open where the match is weak. Expanded clones get a size class; other rows say once, few or many, or leave the size out.

13	TRBV28	TRBJ1-2	-	-	CASRMDLPYGYTF	TGTGCCAGCAGGATGGATCTTCCCTATGGCTACACCTTC
17	TRBV4-2	TRBJ2-7	TRBD2	-	CASSRGTSGRATYEQYF	TGTGCCAGCAGCCGAGGGACTAGCGGGAGAGCCACCTACGAGCAGTACTTC
15	TRBV2	TRBJ2-7	-	many	CAASKTRWTTYEQYF	TGTGCCGCCAGCAAGACACGCTGGACCACCTACGAGCAGTACTTC
14	TRBV19	TRBJ1-5	-	once	CASSIQAHNQPQHF	TGTGCCAGTAGTATACAGGCCCACAATCAGCCCCAGCATTTT
15	TRBV15	TRBJ2-3	TRBD2	many	CATSRDRGGTDTQYF	TGTGCCACCAGCAGAGATCGGGGGGGCACAGATACGCAGTATTTT
14	TRBV24-1	TRBJ2-3	-	-	CATSDSRFTDTQYF	TGTGCCACCAGTGATTCCAGGTTCACAGATACGCAGTATTTT
15	TRBV9	TRBJ1-6	-	-	CASSVEDSYNSPLHF	TGTGCCAGCAGCGTAGAGGACAGCTATAATTCACCCCTCCACTTT
13	TRBV4-3	TRBJ1-1	-	few	CASSQDGRGMAFF	TGCGCCAGCAGCCAAGATGGGAGGGGAATGGCTTTCTTT
16	TRBV4-1	TRBJ1-1	-	-	CASSQTVGQLNTEAFF	TGCGCCAGCAGCCAAACTGTCGGACAGTTGAACACTGAAGCTTTCTTT
14	TRBV10-2	TRBJ2-3	-	-	CASSDVDLRDTQYF	TGCGCCAGCAGTGACGTAGACTTACGAGATACGCAGTATTTT
17	TRBV4-1	TRBJ2-1	TRBD2	-	CASSQEIAGGPNNEQFF	TGCGCCAGCAGCCAAGAGATAGCGGGAGGCCCTAACAATGAGCAGTTCTTC
14	TRBV15	TRBJ2-5	TRBD1	once	CATSSGTGTETQYF	TGTGCCACCAGCAGTGGGACAGGGACGGAGACCCAGTACTTC
15	TRBV5-6	TRBJ1-2	-	-	CASRNTGILLYGYTF	TGTGCCAGCAGAAATACAGGGATCCTCCTCTATGGCTACACCTTC
17	TRBV7-6	TRBJ2-7	TRBD2	-	CASSLATSGKLQGEQYF	TGTGCCAGCAGCTTAGCGACTAGCGGGAAGCTTCAGGGCGAGCAGTACTTC
13	TRBV7-9	TRBJ1-1	TRBD1	-	CASRTGGYTEAFF	TGTGCCAGCAGGACAGGGGGCTACACTGAAGCTTTCTTT
11	TRBV20-1	TRBJ2-7	-	few	CSAREEREQYF	TGCAGTGCTAGAGAGGAGAGAGAGCAGTACTTC
13	TRBV5-5	TRBJ1-1	-	-	CASSFPGDTEAFF	TGTGCCAGCAGCTTCCCAGGGGACACTGAAGCTTTCTTT
15	TRBV4-3	TRBJ1-2	TRBD1	-	CASSQDSGQPYGYTF	TGCGCCAGCAGCCAAGACTCGGGACAGCCCTATGGCTACACCTTC
16	TRBV5-4	TRBJ2-7	TRBD2	-	CASRFGPGLAGAKQYF	TGTGCCAGCAGATTCGGCCCGGGACTAGCGGGAGCGAAGCAGTACTTC
15	TRBV6-5	TRBJ1-6	-	-	CASKSGPLYNSPLHF	TGTGCCAGCAAGTCGGGGCCATTATATAATTCACCCCTCCACTTT
14	TRBV5-4	TRBJ2-1	-	few	CASSQLLGYNEQFF	TGTGCCAGCAGCCAGCTGCTAGGGTACAATGAGCAGTTCTTC
15	TRBV27	TRBJ1-1	-	-	CASSSNQGRDTEAFF	TGTGCCAGCAGTTCCAACCAGGGAAGGGACACTGAAGCTTTCTTT
17	TRBV15	TRBJ1-3	-	-	CATSREGGDYSGNTIYF	TGTGCCACCAGCAGAGAGGGGGGCGACTACTCTGGAAACACCATATATTTT
15	TRBV19	TRBJ2-1	TRBD2	-	CASNIAGGPDNEQFF	TGTGCCAGTAATATAGCGGGAGGGCCTGACAATGAGCAGTTCTTC
15	TRBV28	TRBJ1-5	-	-	CASRTQTGLNQPQHF	TGTGCCAGCAGGACCCAAACAGGGTTGAATCAGCCCCAGCATTTT
13	TRBV5-1	TRBJ1-1	TRBD1	-	CASSLDRGIEAFF	TGCGCCAGCAGCCTGGACAGGGGGATTGAAGCTTTCTTT
13	TRBV28	TRBJ1-2	-	-	CATPDSTNYGYTF	TGTGCCACACCGGACAGTACTAACTATGGCTACACCTTC
13	TRBV5-1	TRBJ2-1	TRBD2	-	CASSLTRLAGWFF	TGCGCCAGCAGCTTGACCCGACTAGCGGGCTGGTTCTTC
14	TRBV6-5	TRBJ1-5	-	-	CASSSRQEEKPQHF	TGTGCCAGCAGTTCCAGACAGGAAGAGAAGCCCCAGCATTTT
12	TRBV29-1	TRBJ1-1	-	-	CSVEDRGTEAFF	TGCAGCGTTGAAGATCGGGGGACTGAAGCTTTCTTT
13	TRBV28	TRBJ2-1	-	-	CASGGIPYNEQFF	TGTGCCAGCGGGGGGATACCCTACAATGAGCAGTTCTTC
13	TRBV2	TRBJ1-1	-	-	CASSGQLNTEAFF	TGTGCCAGCAGTGGACAGTTGAACACTGAAGCTTTCTTT
15	TRBV3-1/TRBV3-2	TRBJ1-1	TRBD1	-	CASSQGGTVNTEAFF	TGTGCCAGCAGCCAAGGTGGGACAGTGAACACTGAAGCTTTCTTT
14	TRBV19	TRBJ2-1	TRBD1	-	CASRQGSSYNEQFF	TGTGCCAGCAGACAGGGGAGCTCCTACAATGAGCAGTTCTTC
14	TRBV4-2	TRBJ2-3	-	-	CASSQLGEPDTQYF	TGTGCCAGCAGCCAACTAGGAGAGCCAGATACGCAGTATTTT
17	TRBV11-2	TRBJ2-3	TRBD1	-	CASSLGRSGQGTDTQYF	TGTGCCAGCAGCTTAGGGAGATCGGGACAGGGCACAGATACGCAGTATTTT
13	TRBV5-8	TRBJ2-7	-	-	CASPPGSSYEQYF	TGTGCCAGCCCCCCCGGCAGTTCCTACGAGCAGTACTTC
12	TRBV29-1	TRBJ2-3	-	-	CSVENSGDTQYF	TGCAGCGTTGAAAACAGCGGAGATACGCAGTATTTT
15	TRBV5-4	TRBJ2-7	TRBD1	-	CASSLVGTGTYEQYF	TGTGCCAGCAGCTTGGTTGGGACAGGGACCTACGAGCAGTACTTC
17	TRBV5-8	TRBJ1-4	-	-	CASSDYQRGATNEKLFF	TGTGCCAGCAGCGATTATCAGAGGGGTGCAACTAATGAAAAACTGTTTTTT
17	TRBV11-1	TRBJ2-2	-	-	CASSLAAQRTVPGELFF	TGTGCCAGCAGCTTAGCAGCCCAACGGACAGTTCCCGGGGAGCTGTTTTTT
13	TRBV7-3	TRBJ2-1	-	-	CASSRGLYNEQFF	TGTGCCAGCAGCCGAGGACTATACAATGAGCAGTTCTTC
14	TRBV3-1/TRBV3-2	TRBJ1-5	-	once	CASSRGAENQPQHF	TGTGCCAGCAGCCGGGGGGCGGAGAATCAGCCCCAGCATTTT
15	TRBV7-6	TRBJ2-1	TRBD2	-	CASSLLTSEYNEQFF	TGTGCCAGCAGCTTACTCACTAGCGAGTACAATGAGCAGTTCTTC
16	TRBV24-1	TRBJ2-2	-	-	CATSDLRRANTGELFF	TGTGCCACCAGTGATTTGCGCAGGGCGAACACCGGGGAGCTGTTTTTT
14	TRBV5-1	TRBJ2-2	-	-	CASTRDSHTGELFF	TGCGCCAGTACGCGGGACAGCCACACCGGGGAGCTGTTTTTT
15	TRBV28	TRBJ2-7	TRBD1	-	CASSLGTGGAGEQYF	TGTGCCAGCAGTTTGGGGACAGGGGGCGCGGGCGAGCAGTACTTC
15	TRBV27	TRBJ1-6	TRBD1	few	CASSFRTGGESPLHF	TGTGCCAGCAGTTTCCGGACAGGGGGCGAATCACCCCTCCACTTT
13	TRBV3-1/TRBV3-2	TRBJ2-7	TRBD1	once	CASSHGQGYEQYF	TGTGCCAGCAGCCACGGACAGGGCTACGAGCAGTACTTC
13	TRBV7-9	TRBJ2-7	-	-	CASSLVPNYEQYF	TGTGCCAGCAGCTTAGTCCCAAACTACGAGCAGTACTTC
15	TRBV5-1	TRBJ1-1	-	-	CASSVQAGRNTEAFF	TGCGCCAGCAGCGTCCAAGCTGGGAGGAACACTGAAGCTTTCTTT
15	TRBV6-5	TRBJ1-5	-	-	CASSRGSHSNQPQHF	TGTGCCAGCAGTAGGGGGTCACACAGCAATCAGCCCCAGCATTTT
15	TRBV6-6	TRBJ1-2	TRBD1	-	CASSRDRAVNYGYTF	TGTGCCAGCAGTCGGGACAGGGCGGTTAACTATGGCTACACCTTC
15	TRBV5-1	TRBJ2-2	-	-	CASSLSSLGTGELFF	TGCGCCAGCAGCCTATCTAGCCTGGGGACCGGGGAGCTGTTTTTT